This T cell receptor (beta chain) came from a study of T cells in Graves' hyperthyroidism and ophthalmopathy. Notes on this clonotype: The antigen is unknown.

Germline CDR1 reads DFQATT; CDR2 reads SNEGSKA (reference sequence). The CDR3 runs to 14 residues. Unmatched junction bases numbered 7, after V lost 5 bases and J lost 7 bases. General observations from the study: Blood also contained most expanded thyroid clonotypes above 0.001. A 13 V-J signature model discriminated ophthalmopathy versus stable hyperthyroidism.

The TCR beta CDR3 regions underwent amplification using RNA transcripts as the source. When the TCR CDR3 underwent first-round RT-PCR, the HTBI primer set was used. TCRdb redid the calling of the multiplex PCR reads with MiXCR, one entry per CDR3 protein. Of 400,000 or so distinct CDR3 sequences in the sample, roughly 15% are singletons; the top ten hold around a fifth. The source of this sequence is a woman in her 30s with Graves' ophthalmopathy. V is TRBV20-1 and J is TRBJ1-5, with 11 bases matching TRBD1. Sequencing used blood. The CDR3 is CSAFSGTGGQPQHF. The CDR3 DNA reads as TGCAGTGCTTTTTCTGGGACAGGGGGGCAGCCCCAGCATTTT.